The subject of this entry is one TCR beta chain. The antigen remains unidentified. V shed 6 bases, J shed 5 bases, and the junction held 9 bases outside the gene matches. The CDR3 runs to 14 residues. This sample stems from a study of T cells after yellow fever vaccination. Regarding the study as a whole: The study found a weaker secondary response that peaked faster, day 5 versus 15.

TCRdb redid the calling of the 5' RACE reads with MiXCR, one entry per CDR3 protein. The sample includes more than 90,000 distinct CDR3 sequences, 8.4% of them seen just once. This TCR was recovered from a man aged 25 to 40 who received the YFV17D yellow fever vaccine. The chain carries TRBV12-3 or TRBV12-4 and TRBJ1-2, with TRBD1 matching 7 bases. Sequenced material: CD8+ T cells sorted from PBMCs, taken 45 days after the yellow fever booster vaccination. CDR3 amino acids: CASSSTGTAYGYTF. The CDR3 DNA reads as TGTGCCAGCAGCAGCACCGGGACAGCATATGGCTACACCTTC.